One and the same sample provided the 5 T cell receptor beta chains below, sequenced in a study of blood T cell repertoires in COVID-19. The method was immunoSEQ multiplex PCR; TCRdb's version includes in-frame clones alone and lacks a portion of them. The sample lists around 59,000 clones, 70% to 75% seen once, with roughly 18% in the top ten. The sequencing input was peripheral blood. The receptors come from a woman between 50 and 59 years old with active or convalescent COVID-19.

A few counts support this clone. The chain is built from TRBV28 and TRBJ1-2, with 7 bases that match TRBD1. Germline V gene data show CDR1 as MDHEN and CDR2 as SYDVKM. This CDR3 region has 14 residues. J gave up 8 bases and V 2 bases, and 8 bases lay outside the gene matches. CDR3 coding DNA: TGTGCCAGCAGTTTAGAAGACAGGGCGGGGGGCTACACCTTC. Translation gives CASSLEDRAGGYTF.

The J gene is TRBJ1-2, the V gene TRBV6-2 or TRBV6-3; the D gene is possibly TRBD1 (5 bases). CDR3 length equals 14 residues. CDR1 is MNHEY and CDR2 is SVGEGT in the germline V gene. V was trimmed by 5 bases and J by 4 bases, leaving 14 bases between them. CDR3 DNA: TGTGCCAGCAGTAAGGCAGCAGGGTTCTATGGCTACACCTTC. It codes for CASSKAAGFYGYTF.

The V gene is TRBV18, the J gene TRBJ2-7, with unresolved D. In germline, CDR1 is KGHSH, CDR2 LQKENI. With 4 bases removed from V and 4 bases from J, the gap between germline ends came to 11 bases. This CDR3 is built from 13 residues. The CDR3 here is CASSLRVDYEQYF. In DNA form, the CDR3 reads TGTGCCAGCTCACTCCGGGTCGATTACGAGCAGTACTTC.

The chain joins TRBV29-1 to TRBJ2-7; 9 bases line up with TRBD1. Germline V gene data show CDR1 as SQVTM and CDR2 as ANQGSEA. J lost 3 bases, V lost 1 base, and 4 bases had no gene match. The CDR3 is 14 residues long. The DNA for the CDR3 is TGCAGCGTTGAAGGAGGGACAGGGATCTACGAGCAGTACTTC. Protein: CSVEGGTGIYEQYF.

This clone is a singleton in its sample. This chain connects TRBV28 to TRBJ2-4; D not resolved. Germline CDR1 reads MDHEN; CDR2 reads SYDVKM. The V end was cut by 7 bases, the J end by 2 bases, with 15 bases between. This CDR3 is built from 15 residues. This CDR3 is CASNPLGTPKNIQYF. CDR3 DNA: TGTGCCAGCAACCCTCTCGGTACCCCCAAAAACATTCAGTACTTC.